The entry below describes one T cell receptor beta chain. What it binds is not known. ViraFEST assay sequencing came after antigen-specific CD4+ T cells were expanded with viral peptide pools. Subsequent to a culture period of more than 9 days, CD4+ T cells were isolated. This individual contracted SARS-CoV-2 between March and December 2020, as verified by PCR. This sample is part of a study of vaccination effects on CD4 cells after COVID-19. Study-level background: At 16 days and one week before vaccination, a couple of convalescent patients gave samples.

There are 14 residues in the CDR3. V lost 4 bases, J lost 2 bases, and 5 bases stayed unmatched. The V gene's germline CDR1 is SGHNT and CDR2 YYREEE (reference sequence). Sequencing used immunoSEQ multiplex PCR; TCRdb keeps in-frame clones, though not all of them. The top ten clones hold over 25% of a sample with around 40,000 clones, around 72% of them seen once. The specimen comprised CD4+ T cells from PBMCs cultured with a peptide pool, sampled before COVID-19 vaccination. The clonotype was recovered from a human donor who had a prior SARS-CoV-2 infection. The chain recombines TRBV5-4 with TRBJ2-5, with 7 positions matching TRBD2. CDR3 amino acids: CASSTRLAQETQYF. DNA for the CDR3: TGTGCCAGCAGCACTCGACTAGCACAAGAGACCCAGTACTTC.